The source of this TCR beta chain is a study of blood T cells in healthy people across ages. Study results and limitations: Long-lived donors exceeded aged donors in naive CD4+ cells and diversity. Age advanced and TCR beta diversity per million T cells fell, roughly linearly.

Trimming cost V 1 base and J 5 bases, with 23 bases left between them. The CDR3 has 18 amino acids. Germline loops: CDR1 MGHDK, CDR2 SYGVNS. Through a sample-barcoded 5' primer and a J-beta primer mix, a second PCR was run for roughly 7 to 12 cycles. No fewer than 3 million CDR3-containing paired-end reads came from each sample. From the 5' RACE reads, TCRdb called clonotypes with MiXCR, one entry per CDR3 protein. Of roughly 1,500,000 distinct CDR3 sequences listed, roughly a third are singletons. Each donor supplied approximately 10 milliliters of peripheral blood. Ten or more counts support this clonotype. Its target is unknown.

Sequenced material: blood. The sequence came from a woman aged 25-40 years in good health. This chain connects TRBV25-1 to TRBJ2-5, with D maybe TRBD1 (6 bases). This CDR3 reads CASSEFLGEQGPTETQYF. The CDR3 DNA is TGTGCCAGCAGTGAATTCCTTGGAGAACAGGGTCCGACGGAGACCCAGTACTTC.